Each of the 22 T cell receptor beta chains below was sequenced from the same sample in a study of cytomegalovirus exposure and HLA in healthy donors. The PCR was carried out with 60 Vbeta primers and 13 Jbeta primers. Profiled with immunoSEQ multiplex PCR; TCRdb holds only in-frame clones, not every one. The table has approximately 89,000 clones, 69% seen once. Material: PBMCs. These receptors were obtained from a female donor in good health and CMV-seronegative.

V and J are TRBV4-3 and TRBJ1-1, with 7 bases lining up with TRBD1. The CDR3 spans 15 residues. Germline V lookup: CDR1 LGHNA, CDR2 YSLEER. The J segment lost 0 bases and the V segment lost 1 base, leaving 2 bases of the junction unmatched. The CDR3 sequence: CASSQVTGLNTEAFF. In DNA form, the CDR3 reads TGCGCCAGCAGCCAAGTGACAGGGTTGAACACTGAAGCTTTCTTT.

This rearrangement joins TRBV10-3 to TRBJ1-1; D unclear. Germline V gene sequence: CDR1 ENHRY, CDR2 SYGVKD. This CDR3 has 13 residues. Trimming stripped 10 bases from V and 3 bases from J, with 15 bases between. The CDR3 sequence: CATKYKGDTEAFF. CDR3 coding DNA: TGTGCCACCAAATACAAGGGAGACACTGAAGCTTTCTTT.

The chain uses TRBV6-5 and TRBJ1-2, with D possibly TRBD1 on 5 matching bases. This CDR3 contains 15 residues. Germline CDR1 is MNHEY and CDR2 is SVGAGI. V shed 4 bases and J shed 9 bases, with 21 bases lying between them. The CDR3 DNA reads as TGTGCCAGCAGTTTCCTCAGGGATTTTCTATGGAGCTACACCTTC. Its protein is CASSFLRDFLWSYTF.

The V and J genes are TRBV19 and TRBJ2-1; 7 nucleotides agree with TRBD2. The germline CDR1 and CDR2 sequences are LNHDA and SQIVND (reference sequence). V shed 6 bases and J 4 bases; nucleotides not matched to a gene: 3. The CDR3 is 13 amino acids. The CDR3 here is CASSGRPYNEQFF. CDR3 coding DNA: TGTGCCAGTAGCGGGAGGCCATACAATGAGCAGTTCTTC.

The V gene is TRBV9, the J gene TRBJ1-6; 10 bases match TRBD1. Germline CDR1 reads SGDLS; CDR2 reads YYNGEE. With V trimmed by 0 bases and J by 7 bases, 1 base remained unmatched. This CDR3 comprises 15 residues. The CDR3 coding sequence is TGTGCCAGCAGCGTAGCGACAGGGGGCAATTCACCCCTCCACTTT. This codes for CASSVATGGNSPLHF. The full variable domain, with the rest looked up from reference TRBV9 and TRBJ1-6, is DSGVTQTPKHLITATGQRVTLRCSPRSGDLSVYWYQQSLDQGLQFLIQYYNGEERAKGNILERFSAQQFPDLHSELNLSSLELGDSALYFCASSVATGGNSPLHFGNGTRLTVT.

The chain employs TRBV18 and TRBJ2-2, with 8 bases aligning to TRBD2. V shed 3 bases and J 2 bases; nucleotides not matched to a gene: 8. CDR1 and CDR2 (germline): KGHSH, LQKENI. This CDR3 is 17 amino acids long. CDR3 nucleotide sequence: TGTGCCAGCTCACCTTCCGTCGGGAGGGCAAACACCGGGGAGCTGTTTTTT. Encoded protein: CASSPSVGRANTGELFF.

This rearrangement joins TRBV5-1 to TRBJ1-2, with 7 bases identical to TRBD1. CDR3 size: 12 residues. After removal of 5 bases from V and 8 bases from J, the junction contained 6 bases not matched to a gene. Germline assignment: CDR1 SGHRS and CDR2 YFSETQ. In nucleotides, the CDR3 is TGCGCCAGCAGGGGGACAGAAGGGGGCTACACCTTC. Translated, it gives CASRGTEGGYTF.

The chain joins TRBV5-4 to TRBJ1-2; unclear D gene. The CDR3 is 12 amino acids. V lost 1 base and J lost 8, with 9 bases in between. The germline gives CDR1 SGHNT, CDR2 YYREEE (reference sequence). The CDR3 bases are TGTGCCAGCAGCTTGCCTAGAGGAGGCTACACCTTC. Protein product: CASSLPRGGYTF.

The rearrangement uses TRBV12-5 and TRBJ2-7; D remains ambiguous. Trimming removed 3 bases at V and 2 bases at J, with 8 bases between. CDR1 is LGHNT and CDR2 is FRNRAP in the germline V gene. There are 13 residues in the CDR3. The DNA for the CDR3 is TGTGCTAGTGGTTTTAAGAGCCCCTACGAGCAGTACTTC. Translation gives CASGFKSPYEQYF. The full variable domain, rest sourced from reference TRBV12-5 and TRBJ2-7, is DARVTQTPRHKVTEMGQEVTMRCQPILGHNTVFWYRQTMMQGLELLAYFRNRAPLDDSGMPKDRFSAEMPDATLATLKIQPSEPRDSAVYFCASGFKSPYEQYFGPGTRLTVT.

This clone was counted only a few times. V and J are TRBV6-5 and TRBJ2-5; 7 bases map to TRBD1. The CDR3 sequence is 14 residues long. Unmatched junction bases numbered 11, after V lost 8 bases and J lost 5 bases. Germline CDR1 and CDR2: MNHEY and SVGAGI. Written as DNA, the CDR3 is TGTGCCAGCCGCGAAACAGGGGTTTGGGAGACCCAGTACTTC. Residues: CASRETGVWETQYF.

The J gene is TRBJ2-3, the V gene TRBV7-9; a possible D gene is TRBD1 (5 bases). Germline V lookup: CDR1 SEHNR, CDR2 FQNEAQ (reference sequence). The V gene lost 5 bases and the J gene lost 2 bases, with 11 bases spanning the gap. CDR3 length equals 14 residues. CDR3 bases: TGTGCCAGCAGCACCCGACAGAACACAGATACGCAGTATTTT. Translating gives CASSTRQNTDTQYF.

This clone was seen only a few times. The V gene is TRBV6-4, the J gene TRBJ2-7; D might be TRBD1 (6 bases). V lost 3 bases to trimming and J lost 11 bases, with 8 bases between them. The CDR3 runs to 10 residues. Germline assignment: CDR1 MRHNA and CDR2 SNTAGT. The CDR3 bases are TGTGCCAGCAGTGAACGGACAGAGTACTTC. Protein sequence: CASSERTEYF.

This rearrangement joins TRBV6-5 to TRBJ2-3; TRBD2 might be the D (6 bases). The CDR3 length is 14 residues. Germline assignment: CDR1 MNHEY and CDR2 SVGAGI. The V and J ends lost 5 bases and 0 bases respectively, with 9 bases between them. In DNA, the CDR3 is TGTGCCAGCAGTAGGGGACTTAGCACAGATACGCAGTATTTT. Encoded protein: CASSRGLSTDTQYF.

This chain joins TRBV28 and TRBJ2-7; tentatively, D is TRBD2 (5 bases). The CDR3 loop spans 15 amino acids. Trimming removed 5 bases from V and 0 bases from J, with 14 bases in between. Germline V gene data show CDR1 as MDHEN and CDR2 as SYDVKM. CDR3 in amino acids: CASSGWGGSSYEQYF. CDR3 coding DNA: TGTGCCAGCAGTGGGTGGGGTGGGAGCTCCTACGAGCAGTACTTC.

In its sample, this clone was seen a few times. The V and J genes are TRBV19 and TRBJ1-1; possible D gene TRBD1, 5 bases. Looked up from germline, CDR1 is LNHDA and CDR2 is SQIVND (reference sequence). The ends were cut back, 7 bases at V and 0 bases at J, with 18 bases in the middle. CDR3 length equals 16 residues. The CDR3 DNA follows: TGTGCCAGTACCCCCTCGTACTCGACAGTGAACACTGAAGCTTTCTTT. The encoded protein is CASTPSYSTVNTEAFF.

Here the CDR3 reads CSVARGLGYEQYF. The CDR3, as DNA: TGCAGCGTGGCCAGGGGGCTAGGCTACGAGCAGTACTTC. V and J are TRBV29-1 and TRBJ2-7; 8 bases map to TRBD1. The V gene's germline CDR1 is SQVTM and CDR2 ANQGSEA. Trimming cost V 6 bases and J 3 bases; bases outside gene matches: 7. This CDR3 comprises 13 residues.

In its sample, this clone was seen a few times. V usage is TRBV15 and J usage is TRBJ2-1; no clear D. Deletions cut 1 base from V and 8 bases from J, with 12 bases between. This CDR3 has 14 residues. The germline gives CDR1 LNHNV, CDR2 YYDKDF (reference sequence). The CDR3 sequence is CATSRGAPGYEQFF. In DNA, the CDR3 is TGTGCCACCAGCAGAGGGGCGCCCGGATATGAGCAGTTCTTC.

This chain links TRBV6-1 with TRBJ2-1; D remains unclear. The germline V gene has CDR1 MNHNS and CDR2 SASEGT. The CDR3 extends over 12 amino acids. Deletions cut 3 bases from V and 7 bases from J, with 7 bases between. The DNA of the CDR3 is TGTGCCAGCAGTGATCAGACAAATGAGCAGTTCTTC. As protein: CASSDQTNEQFF.

This chain joins TRBV5-1 and TRBJ1-1, with D tentatively TRBD1 (5 bases). The V gene's germline CDR1 is SGHRS and CDR2 YFSETQ. The V and J ends lost 4 bases and 8 bases respectively, with 18 bases between them. CDR3 length: 14 residues. The CDR3 DNA reads TGCGCCAGCAGCCGTAGGGGTCTAGACTCCGAAGCTTTCTTT. It yields the protein CASSRRGLDSEAFF.

This clone was seen a single time. The V gene is TRBV5-5, the J gene TRBJ1-1; 12 bases line up with TRBD1. Germline V gene lookup returns CDR1 SGHKS and CDR2 YYEKEE (reference sequence). The CDR3 sequence is 16 residues long. With V trimmed by 4 bases and J by 5 bases, 9 bases remained unmatched. CDR3: CASSKGTGGAETEAFF. CDR3 bases: TGTGCCAGCAGCAAAGGGACAGGGGGCGCGGAGACTGAAGCTTTCTTT.

This clone was counted once. This chain connects TRBV6-5 to TRBJ2-7; possibly TRBD1 for D (6 bases). V was clipped by 2 bases and J by 6 bases, with 11 bases between them. Germline loops: CDR1 MNHEY, CDR2 SVGAGI. The CDR3 runs 13 residues. CDR3 bases: TGTGCCAGCAGTTACGGGGCAGGGGTCGAGCAGTACTTC. This gives the protein CASSYGAGVEQYF.

The rearrangement uses TRBV9 and TRBJ2-1; D ambiguous. This CDR3 is built from 15 residues. Germline V gives CDR1 SGDLS, CDR2 YYNGEE. Trimming cost V 0 bases and J 2 bases, with 9 bases left between them. This CDR3 reads CASSVGAGTYNEQFF. The CDR3 DNA is TGTGCCAGCAGCGTAGGGGCAGGTACCTACAATGAGCAGTTCTTC. Full variable domain (remainder filled in from reference TRBV9 and TRBJ2-1): DSGVTQTPKHLITATGQRVTLRCSPRSGDLSVYWYQQSLDQGLQFLIQYYNGEERAKGNILERFSAQQFPDLHSELNLSSLELGDSALYFCASSVGAGTYNEQFFGPGTRLTVL.